The clone carrying this T cell receptor beta chain was seen only a few times. Its antigen is not identified. V was pared by 6 bases and J by 4 bases, with 7 bases of the junction left unmatched. The CDR3 is 14 amino acids. Germline-derived CDR1 and CDR2 are SNHLY and FYNNEI. This sample was included in a study of identical twins. Broader study findings: Excess sharing by twins proved weaker in beta out-of-frame sequences.

Via MiXCR, TCRdb re-called the 5' RACE reads, giving one row per CDR3 protein. The table has a few hundred thousand distinct CDR3 sequences, approximately 9.1% seen once. The chain is built from TRBV2 and TRBJ2-7, with 9 bases that match TRBD1. This clonotype was obtained from a woman between 45 and 65 years old in good health. Sequenced sample: naive T cells sorted from blood. Here the CDR3 reads CASREPGQGYEQYF. As DNA, the CDR3 is TGTGCCAGCAGGGAACCGGGACAGGGATACGAGCAGTACTTC.